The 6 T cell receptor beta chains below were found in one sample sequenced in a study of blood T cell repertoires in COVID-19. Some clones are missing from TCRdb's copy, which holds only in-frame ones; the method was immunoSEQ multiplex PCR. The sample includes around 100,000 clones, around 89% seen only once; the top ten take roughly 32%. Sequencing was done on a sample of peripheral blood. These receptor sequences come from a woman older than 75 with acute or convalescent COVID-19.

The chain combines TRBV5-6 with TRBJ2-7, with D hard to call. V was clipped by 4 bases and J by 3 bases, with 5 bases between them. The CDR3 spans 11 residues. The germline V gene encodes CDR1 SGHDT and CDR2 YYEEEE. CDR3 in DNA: TGTGCCAGCAGCCGACTCTACGAGCAGTACTTC. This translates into CASSRLYEQYF.

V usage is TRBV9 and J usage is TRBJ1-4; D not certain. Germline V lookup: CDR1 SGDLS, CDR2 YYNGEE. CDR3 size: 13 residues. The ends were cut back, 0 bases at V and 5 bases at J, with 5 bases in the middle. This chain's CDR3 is CASSVGLNEKLFF. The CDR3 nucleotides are TGTGCCAGCAGCGTAGGTCTGAATGAAAAACTGTTTTTT.

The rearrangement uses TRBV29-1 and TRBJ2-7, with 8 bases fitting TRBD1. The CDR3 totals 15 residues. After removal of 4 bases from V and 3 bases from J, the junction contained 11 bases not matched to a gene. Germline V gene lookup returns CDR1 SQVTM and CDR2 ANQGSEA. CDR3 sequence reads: CSVGLLTGASYEQYF. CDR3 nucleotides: TGCAGCGTTGGGCTATTGACAGGGGCGAGCTACGAGCAGTACTTC.

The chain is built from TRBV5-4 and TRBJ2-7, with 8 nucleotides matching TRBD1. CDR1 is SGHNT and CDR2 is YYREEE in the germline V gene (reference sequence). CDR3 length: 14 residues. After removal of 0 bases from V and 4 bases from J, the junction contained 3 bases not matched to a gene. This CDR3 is CASSLVGQEYEQYF. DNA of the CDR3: TGTGCCAGCAGCTTGGTGGGACAGGAGTACGAGCAGTACTTC.

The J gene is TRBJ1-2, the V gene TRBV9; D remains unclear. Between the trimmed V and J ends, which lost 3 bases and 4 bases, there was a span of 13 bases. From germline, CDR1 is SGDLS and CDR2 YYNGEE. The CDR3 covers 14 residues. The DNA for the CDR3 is TGTGCCAGCAGCGCTTTGGACGGAGGCTATGGCTACACCTTC. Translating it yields CASSALDGGYGYTF.

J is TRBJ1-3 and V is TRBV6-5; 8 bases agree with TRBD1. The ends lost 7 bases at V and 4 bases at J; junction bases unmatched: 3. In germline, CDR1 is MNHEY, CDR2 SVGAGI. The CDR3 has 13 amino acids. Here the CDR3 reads CASIGQGGNTIYF. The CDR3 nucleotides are TGTGCCAGCATCGGACAGGGCGGAAACACCATATATTTT.